This T cell receptor (beta chain) was found in a study of blood T cells in healthy people across ages. Next came a second PCR, run for about 6 to 12 cycles, which used a sample-barcoded 5' primer along with a J-beta primer mix. MiXCR was run by TCRdb on the 5' RACE reads, yielding one entry per CDR3 protein. The sample carries hundreds of thousands of distinct CDR3 sequences, around half recorded once. Germline V lookup: CDR1 MDHEN, CDR2 SYDVKM. The ends were cut back, 8 bases at V and 3 bases at J, with 10 bases in the middle. The CDR3 is 12 residues long. Sequencing used blood. The chain has TRBV28 and TRBJ1-2, with D perhaps TRBD1 (6 bases). The sequence came from a woman aged 55-70 years in good health. CDR3 region: CASSNRDYGYTF. CDR3 nucleotide sequence: TGTGCCAGCTCTAACAGGGACTATGGCTACACCTTC.